This TCR beta chain was observed in a study of CD8+ T cells in alopecia areata listed by TCRdb under 2018. For the wider study: The treated patients, all with moderate-to-severe alopecia areata, were enrolled in an open-label pilot trial of oral tofacitinib given at 5 to 10 mg twice daily. RNA came from the PAXgene miRNA kit for fixed scalp, the miRNeasy kit for PBMCs, and the RNeasy kit for mouse skin. Patients on tofacitinib were biopsied at baseline and after 4 and 24 weeks of treatment, and several of the patients also had a later scalp biopsy. TCRbeta CDR3 regions were amplified by immunoSEQ multiplex PCR with 35 Vbeta forward and 13 Jbeta reverse primers. Scalp clonality was compared among normal scalp (n=4), patchy alopecia areata scalp (n=8), and alopecia totalis/universalis scalp (n=8). Tofacitinib was administered for 6 to 18 months, and 6 months of follow-up off drug were then conducted to assess delayed response and recurrence. In both human patients and the C3H/HeJ mouse model, the study applied high-throughput TCRbeta sequencing to look at T cell clonal expansion in alopecia areata. Human TCRbeta sequencing covered scalp tissue and sorted CD4+ and CD8+ peripheral blood T cells from patchy and totalis/universalis alopecia areata patients and healthy controls.

A remark on this clone: The antigen it recognizes is unknown. There are no base qualities to consult, and no much larger clone falls within one base.

From alopecia areata patients, peripheral blood was collected along with lesional scalp punch biopsies. PBMCs were separated by density centrifugation and stained for CD3, CD4 and CD8, after which CD4+ and CD8+ T cells were sorted on a FACSAria. What the authors observed across the whole study: TCR sequences shared between patients were less clear than in mice, possibly partly because of HLA diversity in the patient population. Unlike mouse skin, where gammadelta T cells dominate, normal human skin contains resident alphabeta T cells that get sequenced too, which complicates analysis of the scalp TCR repertoire. Lesional scalp, especially in alopecia totalis/universalis, showed higher clonality and more expanded CD8+ clones than normal scalp, suggesting antigenic drive.

CDR1 SGHTA and CDR2 FQGTGA were looked up in the germline V gene. Relative to germline, V is missing 5 bases and J is missing 1 base, with 2 bases of the junction outside any gene match. Reading from cysteine to phenylalanine, the CDR3 counts 14 amino acids. Only CDR3 DNA is held: 42 bases, read in frame from base 1. The method was the immunoSEQ multiplex PCR assay. For TCR sequencing, RNA was extracted from every sample and reverse transcribed into cDNA to serve as template. SuperScript III was used for first-strand cDNA synthesis, primed with a 2:1 mix of oligo-dT and random hexamers. A synthetic immune receptor repertoire was used to assess amplification bias, and residual bias was removed computationally. Under the source paper's analysis protocol: Raw reads were preprocessed for error removal, and CDR3 was defined according to IMGT conventions as running from the conserved cysteine to phenylalanine. To get clonality, Shannon entropy was normalized by log2 of the number of productive unique TCRs and the result was subtracted from 1. Scalp TCRbeta sequences were cross-referenced with sorted blood CD4 and CD8 repertoires so that the CD4 or CD8 identity of scalp clones could be inferred. As stored in TCRdb, this immuneACCESS dataset retains in-frame rearrangements with V and J assigned. A fraction of the clones does not appear; measured against another copy, unresolved V genes explain less than half of the discrepancy, and the remainder lacks a known reason. That table gives V, J and clone size, and the DNA gave D and trimming. Here the sample has over 95,000 clones; roughly two fifths occur a single time. Together, the top ten hold roughly 1.3% of the sample.

The source of this sequence is a human donor with alopecia areata. The rearrangement joined TRBV7-3 to TRBJ1-3; TRBD1 matches 7 bases in the middle. Sequencing was done on a sample of CD4+ T cells sorted from blood. DNA sequence: TGTGCCAGCAGCCGGACAGGTTCTGGAAACACCATATATTTT. It specifies CASSRTGSGNTIYF.